This T cell receptor (beta chain) was found in a study of cytomegalovirus exposure and HLA in healthy donors. Across the study: The 120 validation repertoires and the approximately 690 first-cohort repertoires shared a platform, a later analysis reported.

Here immunoSEQ multiplex PCR was the method, and the copy in TCRdb shows in-frame clones only, minus some. The sample lists 150,000 or so clones; about 90% were seen once. This CDR3 has 14 amino acids. V lost 2 bases to trimming and J lost 10 bases; unmatched junction nucleotides: 6. Germline V gives CDR1 SGDLS, CDR2 YYNGEE. The rearrangement uses TRBV9 and TRBJ1-4; 9 bases fit TRBD1. The source is a woman aged 25 to 45 in good health and CMV-seropositive. Specimen: PBMCs. The DNA of the CDR3 is TGTGCCAGCAGCGTCGGGACAGGGCTCGGAAAACTGTTTTTT. This encodes CASSVGTGLGKLFF.